Following are 23 T cell receptor beta chains from one sample sequenced in a study of shared clonotypes between healthy human individuals. TCRdb's table, derived via immunoSEQ multiplex PCR, lists solely in-frame clones and lacks some. This table has roughly 500,000 clones, 75% to 85% appearing once. The specimen was PBMCs. These TCRs come from a woman aged 35 to 49 in good health. Some clones in this sample may be carry-over from other donors' samples.

The chain has TRBV7-8 and TRBJ2-7; weak D call: TRBD2 (6 bases). Trimming removed 1 base from V and 6 bases from J, with 16 bases in between. Germline lookup yields CDR1 SGHVS and CDR2 FQNEAQ. This CDR3 is 15 amino acids long. For the CDR3, the DNA is TGTGCCAGCAGCTTAGTCAGAACTAGCCCCGGCGAGCAGTACTTC. Residues: CASSLVRTSPGEQYF.

In its sample, this clone was seen a few times. The chain joins TRBV6-5 to TRBJ2-3; D is ambiguous. The V end lost 5 bases, the J end lost 0 bases, and 9 bases lay between the germline ends. The length of the CDR3 is 14 residues. The germline CDR1 and CDR2 sequences are MNHEY and SVGAGI. The CDR3: CASSQLTSTDTQYF. The DNA of the CDR3 is TGTGCCAGCAGTCAACTAACTAGCACAGATACGCAGTATTTT.

This sequence joins TRBV30 and TRBJ1-5, with 8 bases lining up with TRBD1. The germline V gene has CDR1 GTSNPN and CDR2 SVGIG (reference sequence). This CDR3 has 13 amino acids. With 5 bases clipped from V and 6 bases from J, the junction kept 6 bases outside the gene matches. The CDR3 sequence: CAWGTDRGQPQHF. The CDR3 bases are TGTGCCTGGGGAACCGACAGGGGTCAGCCCCAGCATTTT.

The chain combines TRBV9 with TRBJ2-5; perhaps TRBD2 as D (5 bases). The CDR3 has 11 amino acids. Germline lookup yields CDR1 SGDLS and CDR2 YYNGEE. V lost 8 bases and J 1 base, leaving 6 bases between the germline ends. This CDR3 is CARGSQETQYF. Here the CDR3 DNA reads TGTGCCAGAGGGAGCCAAGAGACCCAGTACTTC. The variable domain in full, with the rest retrieved from reference TRBV9 and TRBJ2-5, is DSGVTQTPKHLITATGQRVTLRCSPRSGDLSVYWYQQSLDQGLQFLIQYYNGEERAKGNILERFSAQQFPDLHSELNLSSLELGDSALYFCARGSQETQYFGPGTRLLVL.

This chain connects TRBV6-1 to TRBJ2-7, with 7 bases identical to TRBD1. V was pared by 4 bases and J by 3 bases, with 3 bases of the junction left unmatched. This CDR3 comprises 13 residues. Germline assignment: CDR1 MNHNS and CDR2 SASEGT. The CDR3 is CASSVRDSYEQYF. CDR3 nucleotide sequence: TGTGCCAGCAGTGTCCGGGACAGCTACGAGCAGTACTTC.

At least ten counts were recorded for this clone. The chain combines TRBV7-9 with TRBJ1-2; D call uncertain. This CDR3 is 12 amino acids long. The V gene lost 5 bases and the J gene lost 7 bases, with 11 bases spanning the gap. Per germline, CDR1 SEHNR and CDR2 FQNEAQ (reference sequence). As DNA, the CDR3 is TGTGCCAGCAGCCCGGATGAGTTTGGCTACACCTTC. It specifies CASSPDEFGYTF.

CDR3: CASSLTSGRPSYEQYF. CDR3 nucleotide sequence: TGTGCCAGCAGTTTAACTAGCGGGCGTCCCTCCTACGAGCAGTACTTC. This chain connects TRBV28 to TRBJ2-7, with 9 bases lining up with TRBD2. Germline-derived CDR1 and CDR2 are MDHEN and SYDVKM. CDR3 length: 16 residues. Unmatched junction bases numbered 5, after V lost 2 bases and J lost 0 bases.

The rearrangement links TRBV21-1 to TRBJ2-7; the table names TRBD1, a call not compared with the DNA. TRBV21-1 is a listed pseudogene. The CDR3 has 17 amino acids. The CDR3 loop reads CASSKADIEDRAYEQYF. As DNA, the CDR3 is TGTGCCAGCAGCAAAGCTGATATAGAGGACAGGGCCTACGAGCAGTACTTC.

This clone was counted a few times. J is TRBJ1-2 and V is TRBV14; D gene unclear. V was clipped by 2 bases and J by 0 bases, with 7 bases between them. CDR1 is SGHDN, CDR2 FVKESK, per germline. The CDR3 contains 14 residues. CDR3 amino acids: CASSQRSPNYGYTF. The CDR3, as DNA: TGTGCCAGCAGCCAAAGGAGTCCTAACTATGGCTACACCTTC.

The chain combines TRBV7-3 with TRBJ2-2; TRBD2 is a possible D gene (6 bases). CDR3 length equals 16 residues. Between the trimmed V and J ends, which lost 2 bases and 7 bases, there was a span of 17 bases. In germline, CDR1 is SGHTA, CDR2 FQGTGA. The CDR3 DNA reads TGTGCCAGCAGCTTAGCGGGTAGAGATAGCGGCGGGGAGCTGTTTTTT. Encoded protein: CASSLAGRDSGGELFF.

The chain combines TRBV6-6 with TRBJ1-1; D gene uncertain. The CDR3 consists of 13 residues. The V gene lost 5 bases and the J gene lost 1 base, with 8 bases spanning the gap. Germline loops: CDR1 MNHNY, CDR2 SVGAGI (reference sequence). In DNA form, the CDR3 reads TGTGCCAGCAGTCCCAAGGAGAACACTGAAGCTTTCTTT. This encodes CASSPKENTEAFF.

The V call is TRBV19, the J call TRBJ2-3; D is ambiguous. The CDR3 is 12 amino acids. Germline assignment: CDR1 LNHDA and CDR2 SQIVND (reference sequence). The germline V and J ends were trimmed by 4 bases and 6 bases, with 8 bases remaining between them. CDR3 protein: CASSTPGDTQYF. CDR3 nucleotide sequence: TGTGCCAGTAGTACCCCTGGGGATACGCAGTATTTT. Complete variable domain (other parts from reference TRBV19 and TRBJ2-3): DGGITQSPKYLFRKEGQNVTLSCEQNLNHDAMYWYRQDPGQGLRLIYYSQIVNDFQKGDIAEGYSVSREKKESFPLTVTSAQKNPTAFYLCASSTPGDTQYFGPGTRLTVL.

The rearrangement links TRBV6-8 to TRBJ1-1; a weak D match, TRBD1 (6 bases). Looked up from germline, CDR1 is MNHGY and CDR2 is SAAAGT. This CDR3 has 21 amino acids. The germline V and J ends were trimmed by 7 bases and 4 bases, with 37 bases remaining between them. The CDR3 reads CASTRTIPPHTFTRGGTEAFF. The CDR3 nucleotides read TGTGCCAGCACCCGTACCATCCCCCCACACACTTTCACTAGGGGGGGCACTGAAGCTTTCTTT.

This sequence joins TRBV5-1 and TRBJ2-1; no definite D call. V lost 4 bases to trimming and J lost 3 bases, with 14 bases between them. The CDR3 spans 15 residues. Germline V gene sequence: CDR1 SGHRS, CDR2 YFSETQ. The CDR3 bases are TGCGCCAGCAGCCCGACCGCCAAGGACTACAATGAGCAGTTCTTC. It specifies CASSPTAKDYNEQFF.

The table lists this clone with a count of one. This sequence joins TRBV7-2 and TRBJ2-1; 7 nucleotides align to TRBD2. Trimming cost V 1 base and J 8 bases; bases outside gene matches: 5. CDR1 and CDR2 (germline): SGHTA, FQGNSA. This CDR3 has 14 residues. This chain's CDR3 is CASSLGGSSYEQFF. The CDR3 nucleotides read TGTGCCAGCAGCTTAGGCGGGAGTTCTTATGAGCAGTTCTTC.

This chain links TRBV11-3 with TRBJ2-3; 8 positions agree with TRBD1. CDR1 and CDR2 (germline): SGHNT, YENEEA. The CDR3 runs to 18 residues. J gave up 0 bases and V 5 bases, and 13 bases lay outside the gene matches. The CDR3 nucleotides are TGTGCCAGCAGCCCCGGGACAGGATCCGTAAAGAGCACAGATACGCAGTATTTT. It encodes CASSPGTGSVKSTDTQYF.

CDR3 in DNA: TGTGCCAGCAGTTCGGGTGCGGGAGGGGTTACCGGGGAGCTGTTTTTT. Encoded protein: CASSSGAGGVTGELFF. This chain joins TRBV28 and TRBJ2-2, with 9 bases fitting TRBD2. The CDR3 is made up of 16 amino acids. V shed 4 bases and J 5 bases; nucleotides not matched to a gene: 8. CDR1 is MDHEN and CDR2 is SYDVKM in the germline V gene.

Comment on this clone: One end of the junction varies from germline; a read error may be responsible. V is TRBV6-5 and J is TRBJ2-7, with 13 nucleotides matching TRBD2. The CDR3 runs to 15 residues. Germline loops: CDR1 MNHEY, CDR2 SVGAGI. Written as DNA, the CDR3 is TGTGCCAGCAGATGGGGACTAGCGGGGACCTACCAGCAGTACTTC. Protein product: CASRWGLAGTYQQYF.

CDR3 amino acids: CASSPQGGGPTDTQYF. The CDR3 DNA follows: TGTGCCAGCTCGCCTCAGGGTGGGGGACCCACAGATACGCAGTATTTT. The gene calls are TRBV18 and TRBJ2-3; D may match TRBD1 or TRBD2 (5 bases each). V was clipped by 6 bases and J by 2 bases, with 18 bases between them. The CDR3 consists of 16 residues. Germline V lookup: CDR1 KGHSH, CDR2 LQKENI.

The chain recombines TRBV11-3 with TRBJ2-5; 11 bases fit TRBD2. The CDR3 has 14 residues. The germline V gene has CDR1 SGHNT and CDR2 YENEEA. The V and J ends lost 9 bases and 2 bases, in that order; junction bases with no gene match: 5. This CDR3 is CARCLAGGQETQYF. CDR3 DNA: TGTGCCAGGTGTCTAGCGGGAGGTCAAGAGACCCAGTACTTC.

In regard to this clone: Other nucleotide sequences from this sample produce the same CDR3. V is TRBV19 and J is TRBJ1-5; TRBD1 is a possible D gene (5 bases). In germline, CDR1 is LNHDA, CDR2 SQIVND (reference sequence). The CDR3 contains 15 residues. V was clipped by 3 bases and J by 0 bases, with 9 bases between them. The CDR3 here is CASSIQGISNQPQHF. As DNA, the CDR3 is TGTGCCAGTAGTATTCAGGGAATTAGCAATCAGCCCCAGCATTTT.

This rearrangement joins TRBV11-2 to TRBJ1-1; D remains unclear. V was clipped by 0 bases and J by 1 base, with 3 bases between them. The CDR3 loop spans 13 amino acids. Germline CDR1 reads SGHAT; CDR2 reads FQNNGV. The CDR3 region is CASSLDPNTEAFF. The CDR3 coding sequence is TGTGCCAGCAGCTTAGACCCGAACACTGAAGCTTTCTTT.

This clone was observed at least ten times. This sequence joins TRBV11-2 and TRBJ2-5; D is undetermined. The CDR3 is made up of 13 amino acids. V was clipped by 5 bases and J by 7 bases, with 14 bases between them. Germline V gene sequence: CDR1 SGHAT, CDR2 FQNNGV. The CDR3 loop is CASSPRIYGTQYF. The DNA of the CDR3 is TGTGCCAGCAGCCCTCGGATCTACGGGACCCAGTACTTC.